Reported below is one T cell receptor (beta chain). The data were obtained in a study of OX40 agonist ivuxolimab in advanced cancers. In germline, CDR1 is SQVTM, CDR2 ANQGSEA. The V end lost 1 base, the J end lost 1 base, and 11 bases lay between the germline ends. The CDR3 covers 15 residues. The data were produced by immunoSEQ multiplex PCR, yet TCRdb's version contains in-frame clones alone and is incomplete. This sample carries approximately 54,000 clones, just over 90% of them seen once, and the ten largest clones take 10% to 15%. This chain connects TRBV29-1 to TRBJ2-1, with D maybe TRBD1 (6 bases). The source is an adult with an advanced solid tumor such as melanoma, head and neck, liver or kidney cancer. The specimen was CD4+ or CD8+ T cells sorted from blood, collected in a trial of the OX40 agonist ivuxolimab. The CDR3 protein is CSVEVRGGSYNEQFF. The CDR3 DNA follows: TGCAGCGTTGAAGTAAGAGGGGGATCCTACAATGAGCAGTTCTTC.